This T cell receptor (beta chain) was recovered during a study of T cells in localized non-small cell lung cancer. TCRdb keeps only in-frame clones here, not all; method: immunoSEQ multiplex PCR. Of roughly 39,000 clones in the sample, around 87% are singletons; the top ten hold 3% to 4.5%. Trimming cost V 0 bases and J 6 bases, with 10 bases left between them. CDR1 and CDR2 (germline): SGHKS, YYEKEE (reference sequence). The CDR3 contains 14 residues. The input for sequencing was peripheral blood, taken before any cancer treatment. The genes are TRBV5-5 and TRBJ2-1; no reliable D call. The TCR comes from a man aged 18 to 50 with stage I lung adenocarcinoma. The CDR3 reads CASSLEGSRNEQFF. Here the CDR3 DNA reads TGTGCCAGCAGCTTGGAGGGTAGCCGCAATGAGCAGTTCTTC. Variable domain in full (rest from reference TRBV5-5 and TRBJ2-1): DAGVTQSPTHLIKTRGQQVTLRCSPISGHKSVSWYQQVLGQGPQFIFQYYEKEERGRGNFPDRFSARQFPNYSSELNVNALLLGDSALYLCASSLEGSRNEQFFGPGTRLTVL.